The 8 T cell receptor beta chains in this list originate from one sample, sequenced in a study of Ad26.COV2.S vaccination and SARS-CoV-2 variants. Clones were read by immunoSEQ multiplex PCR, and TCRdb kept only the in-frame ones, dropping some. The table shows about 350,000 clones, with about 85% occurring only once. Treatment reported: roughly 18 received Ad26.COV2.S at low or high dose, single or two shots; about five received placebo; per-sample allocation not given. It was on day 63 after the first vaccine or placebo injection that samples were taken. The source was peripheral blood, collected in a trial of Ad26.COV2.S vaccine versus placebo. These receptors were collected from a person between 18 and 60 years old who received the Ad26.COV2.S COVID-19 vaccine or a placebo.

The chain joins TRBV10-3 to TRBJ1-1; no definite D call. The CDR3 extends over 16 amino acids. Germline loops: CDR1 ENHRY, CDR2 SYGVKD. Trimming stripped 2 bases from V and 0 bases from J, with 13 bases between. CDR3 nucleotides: TGTGCCATCAGTGAGCCCGCGGCACCAATGAACACTGAAGCTTTCTTT. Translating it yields CAISEPAAPMNTEAFF.

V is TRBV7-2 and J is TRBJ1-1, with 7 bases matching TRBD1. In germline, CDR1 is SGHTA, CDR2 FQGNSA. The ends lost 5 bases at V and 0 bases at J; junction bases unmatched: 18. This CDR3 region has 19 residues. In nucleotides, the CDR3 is TGTGCCAGCAGCGGGGACCTGCCCGGGACAGTACTCATGAACACTGAAGCTTTCTTT. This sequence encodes CASSGDLPGTVLMNTEAFF. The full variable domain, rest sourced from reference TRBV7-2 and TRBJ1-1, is GAGVSQSPSNKVTEKGKDVELRCDPISGHTALYWYRQSLGQGLEFLIYFQGNSAPDKSGLPSDRFSAERTGGSVSTLTIQRTQQEDSAVYLCASSGDLPGTVLMNTEAFFGQGTRLTVV.

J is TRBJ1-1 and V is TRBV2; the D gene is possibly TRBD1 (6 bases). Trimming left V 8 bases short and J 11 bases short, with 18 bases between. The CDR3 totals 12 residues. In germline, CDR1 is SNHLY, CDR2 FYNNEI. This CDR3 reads CASHTVRQGAFF. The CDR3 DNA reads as TGTGCCAGCCACACCGTCCGGCAGGGGGCTTTCTTT.

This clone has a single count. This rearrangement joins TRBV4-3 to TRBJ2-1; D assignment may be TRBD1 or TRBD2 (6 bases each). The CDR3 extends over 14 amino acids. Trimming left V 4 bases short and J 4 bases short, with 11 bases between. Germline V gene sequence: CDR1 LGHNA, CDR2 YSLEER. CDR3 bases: TGCGCCAGCAGCCCCTGGAGGGGGTACAATGAGCAGTTCTTC. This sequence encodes CASSPWRGYNEQFF.

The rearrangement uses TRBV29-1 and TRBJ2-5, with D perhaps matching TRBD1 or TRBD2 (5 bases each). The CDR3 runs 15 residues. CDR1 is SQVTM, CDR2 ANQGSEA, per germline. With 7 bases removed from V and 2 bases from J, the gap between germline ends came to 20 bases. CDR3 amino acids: CSAGEGSGGQETQYF. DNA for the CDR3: TGCAGCGCCGGAGAGGGGAGTGGAGGACAAGAGACCCAGTACTTC.

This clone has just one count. The CDR3 region is CASSLTGTGRGWTEAFF. The CDR3, as DNA: TGTGCCAGCAGCTTAACCGGGACAGGGCGAGGTTGGACTGAAGCTTTCTTT. This chain connects TRBV7-9 to TRBJ1-1; 9 bases line up with TRBD1. V was pared by 2 bases and J by 5 bases, with 12 bases of the junction left unmatched. Per germline, CDR1 SEHNR and CDR2 FQNEAQ (reference sequence). The CDR3 extends over 17 amino acids.

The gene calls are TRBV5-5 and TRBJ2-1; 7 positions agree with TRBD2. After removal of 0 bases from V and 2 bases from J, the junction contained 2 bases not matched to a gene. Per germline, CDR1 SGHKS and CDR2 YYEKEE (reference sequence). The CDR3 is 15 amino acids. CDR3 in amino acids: CASSLAGRAYNEQFF. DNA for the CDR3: TGTGCCAGCAGCTTGGCAGGGAGGGCCTACAATGAGCAGTTCTTC.

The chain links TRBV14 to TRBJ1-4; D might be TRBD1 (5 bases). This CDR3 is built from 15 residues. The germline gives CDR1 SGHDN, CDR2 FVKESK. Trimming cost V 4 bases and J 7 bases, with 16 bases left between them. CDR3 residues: CASSPRSGRGEKLFF. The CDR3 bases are TGTGCCAGCAGCCCACGTTCAGGGAGAGGTGAAAAACTGTTTTTT.